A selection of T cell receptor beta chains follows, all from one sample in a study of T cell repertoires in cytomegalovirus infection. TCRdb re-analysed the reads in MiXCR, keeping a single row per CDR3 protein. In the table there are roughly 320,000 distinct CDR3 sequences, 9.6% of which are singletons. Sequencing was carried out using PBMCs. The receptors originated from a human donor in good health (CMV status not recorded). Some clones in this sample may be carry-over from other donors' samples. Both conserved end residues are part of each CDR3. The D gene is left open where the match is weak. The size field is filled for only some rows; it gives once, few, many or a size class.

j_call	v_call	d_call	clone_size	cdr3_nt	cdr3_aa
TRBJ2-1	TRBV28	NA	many	TGTGCCAGCAGTTTTGGTGGGGGAAATGAGCAGTTCTTC	CASSFGGGNEQFF
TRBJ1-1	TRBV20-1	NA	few	TGCAGTGCTCCCCGCGGCGACACTGAAGCTTTCTTT	CSAPRGDTEAFF
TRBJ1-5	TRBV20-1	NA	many	TGCAGTGCTAGAGACCCAAGACAGGTCAATCAGCCCCAGCATTTT	CSARDPRQVNQPQHF
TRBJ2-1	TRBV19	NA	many	TGTGCCAGTAGTATAGACTCGTGGTTAGGCAATGAGCAGTTCTTC	CASSIDSWLGNEQFF
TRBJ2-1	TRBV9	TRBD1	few	TGTGCCAGCAGCGTAGCGGGACAGGTCTACAATGAGCAGTTCTTC	CASSVAGQVYNEQFF
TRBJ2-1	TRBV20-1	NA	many	TGCAGTGCAACCCCAGTAGAGGGGACTCTTCCGGAGCAGTTCTTC	CSATPVEGTLPEQFF
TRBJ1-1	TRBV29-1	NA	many	TGCAGCGTTGCTATTGGACCCCTTGGTTTCTTT	CSVAIGPLGFF
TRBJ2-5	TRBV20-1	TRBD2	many	TGCAGTGCTCGAGCTAGCGGATTGGAGACCCAGTACTTC	CSARASGLETQYF
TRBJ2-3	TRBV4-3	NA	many	TGCGCCAGCAGCCAAGACAGACTTAGCACAGATACGCAGTATTTT	CASSQDRLSTDTQYF
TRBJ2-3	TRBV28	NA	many	TGTGCCAGCGTAGGAGGGGGCGCCTCGCAGTATTTT	CASVGGGASQYF
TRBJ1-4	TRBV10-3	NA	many	TGTGCCATCAGTGAGTCCCGAACTACGGGCGGGATTGGAGAAAAACTGTTTTTT	CAISESRTTGGIGEKLFF
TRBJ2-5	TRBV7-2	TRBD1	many	TGTGCCAGCAGCCGGGACAGTACACCCCAAGAGACCCAGTACTTC	CASSRDSTPQETQYF
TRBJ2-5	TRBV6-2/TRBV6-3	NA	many	TGTGCCAGCAGTTATCTCGGTGACCAGTACTTC	CASSYLGDQYF
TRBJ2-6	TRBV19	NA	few	TGTGCCAGTAGTATTTGGGCTGACCCTGGGGCCAACGTCCTGACTTTC	CASSIWADPGANVLTF
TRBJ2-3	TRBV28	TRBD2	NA	TGTGCCAGCAGCACCTCTAGCGGGGAAGAGTGGGGGCAGTATTTT	CASSTSSGEEWGQYF
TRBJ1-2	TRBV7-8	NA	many	TGTGCCAGCAGCTTAGCGACCCGCGGATATGGCTACACCTTC	CASSLATRGYGYTF
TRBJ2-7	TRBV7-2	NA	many	TGTGCCAGCAGCTTAAGGAGACAAGTCTCCTACGAGCAGTACTTC	CASSLRRQVSYEQYF
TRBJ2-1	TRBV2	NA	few	TGTGCCAGCAGCCCCGTCGGGGTCGACAATGAGCAGTTCTTC	CASSPVGVDNEQFF
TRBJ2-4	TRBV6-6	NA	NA	TGTGCCAGCAGTTACCCGAGCGGTGGGACTGTCAAAAACATTCAGTACTTC	CASSYPSGGTVKNIQYF
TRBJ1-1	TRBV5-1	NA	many	TGCGCCAGCAGCGCCGGCTCGGGCACTGAAGCTTTCTTT	CASSAGSGTEAFF
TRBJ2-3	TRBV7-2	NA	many	TGTGCCAGCAGCTTTGGGGGACCTAGCACAGATACGCAGTATTTT	CASSFGGPSTDTQYF
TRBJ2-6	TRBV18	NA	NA	TGTGCCAGCTCACCACGACAGGAGGTTCGGGCTGAGGCCAACGTCCTGACTTTC	CASSPRQEVRAEANVLTF
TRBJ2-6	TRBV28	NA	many	TGTGCCAGCGGTAGACAGTTCTCTGGGGCCAACGTCCTGACTTTC	CASGRQFSGANVLTF
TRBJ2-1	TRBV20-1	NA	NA	TGCAGTGCCCCCGGAGGGGGGTTCTCCTACAATGAGCAGTTCTTC	CSAPGGGFSYNEQFF
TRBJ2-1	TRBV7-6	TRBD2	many	TGTGCCAGCAGCTCACTAGCGGGGGACAGGAATGAGCAGTTCTTC	CASSSLAGDRNEQFF
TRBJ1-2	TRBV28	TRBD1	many	TGTGCCAGCAGTTTATCCCGGGACAGTCGGGGCTACACCTTC	CASSLSRDSRGYTF
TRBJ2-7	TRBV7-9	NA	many	TGTGCCAGCAGCTTAGGAGGGGCCAACGAGCAGTACTTC	CASSLGGANEQYF
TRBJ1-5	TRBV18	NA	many	TGTGCCAGCTCACGGGAGGACAATCAGCCCCAGCATTTT	CASSREDNQPQHF
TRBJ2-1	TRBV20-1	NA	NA	TGCAGTGCTTGCCCAGGGGCGGATGAGCAGTTCTTC	CSACPGADEQFF
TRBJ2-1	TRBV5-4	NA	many	TGTGCCAGCAGCTTGGCCGGAGGGGCTAATAACAATGAGCAGTTCTTC	CASSLAGGANNNEQFF
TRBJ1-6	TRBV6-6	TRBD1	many	TGTGCCTCCCTCCCGGGACAGGGGAAAAATTCACCCCTCCACTTT	CASLPGQGKNSPLHF
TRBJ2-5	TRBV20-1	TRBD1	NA	TGCAGTGCCGAGACAGGGGGAGAGACCCAGTACTTC	CSAETGGETQYF
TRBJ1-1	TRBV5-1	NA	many	TGCGCCAGCAGCTTGGCCCCGCAGGGGCGGACTGAAGCTTTCTTT	CASSLAPQGRTEAFF
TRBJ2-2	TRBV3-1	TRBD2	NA	TGTGCCAGCAGCCAAGCCAGCGGGGGGGCCGGGGAGCTGTTTTTT	CASSQASGGAGELFF
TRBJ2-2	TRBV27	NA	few	TGTGCCAGCGCGTTGTCGCGACTCACCGGGGAGCTGTTTTTT	CASALSRLTGELFF
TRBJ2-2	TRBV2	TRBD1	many	TGTGCCAGCCAAAAAGTCCCCCGGGACAGCGAGAACACCGGGGAGCTGTTTTTT	CASQKVPRDSENTGELFF
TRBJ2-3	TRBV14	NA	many	TGTGCCAGCAGCCTCTCAAAGGGCAGCTCTAGCACAGATACGCAGTATTTT	CASSLSKGSSSTDTQYF
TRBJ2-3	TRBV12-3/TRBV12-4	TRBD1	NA	TGTGCCAGCAGTTTCGTCAATCGGTATGGGACAGGGGGCACAGATACGCAGTATTTT	CASSFVNRYGTGGTDTQYF
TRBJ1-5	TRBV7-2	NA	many	TGTGCCAGCAGCCCCCCGCTTAGGCAGCCCCAGCATTTT	CASSPPLRQPQHF
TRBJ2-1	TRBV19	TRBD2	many	TGTGCCAGTAAACGGACTAGCGGGGGGGCCAGTGAGCAGTTCTTC	CASKRTSGGASEQFF
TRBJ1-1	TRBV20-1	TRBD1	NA	TGCAGTGCTGGGACAGGCGTCATGAACACTGAAGCTTTCTTT	CSAGTGVMNTEAFF
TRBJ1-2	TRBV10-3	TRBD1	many	TGTGCCATCATCTCGGACAGGGCGGCTAACTATGGCTACACCTTC	CAIISDRAANYGYTF
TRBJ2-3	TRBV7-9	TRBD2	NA	TGTGCCAGCAGGGGTGCGGGAGCCTACACAGATACGCAGTATTTT	CASRGAGAYTDTQYF
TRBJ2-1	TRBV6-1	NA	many	TGTGCCAGCAGTGATCTCCTAAACAATGAGCAGTTCTTC	CASSDLLNNEQFF
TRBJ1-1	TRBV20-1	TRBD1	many	TGCAGTGCTAGAGATGCCCAGGGGGCTCGAGGGACTGAAGCTTTCTTT	CSARDAQGARGTEAFF
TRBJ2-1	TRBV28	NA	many	TGTGCCAGCAGTTTGGGGGGCAGGGGCCTCGGAGGCGATGAGCAGTTCTTC	CASSLGGRGLGGDEQFF
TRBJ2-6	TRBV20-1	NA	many	TGCAGTGCTACTGACAGTGTTTTCTCTGGGGCCAACGTCCTGACTTTC	CSATDSVFSGANVLTF
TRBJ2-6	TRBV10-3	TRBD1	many	TGTGCCACCTCAGGGGGCGCGAGTGGGGCCAACGTCCTGACTTTC	CATSGGASGANVLTF
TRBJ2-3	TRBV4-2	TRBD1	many	TGTGCCAGCAGCCAAGTGGGACAGGGAAGCACAGATACGCAGTATTTT	CASSQVGQGSTDTQYF
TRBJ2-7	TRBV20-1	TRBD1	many	TGCAGTGCCAAGACAGGGCGGGCCTACGAGCAGTACTTC	CSAKTGRAYEQYF
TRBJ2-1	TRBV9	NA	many	TGTGCCAGCAGCGACGGACCGCGCGATGAGCAGTTCTTC	CASSDGPRDEQFF
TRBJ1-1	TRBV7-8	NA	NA	TGTGCCAGCAGCTTAGGACCCACTGAAGCTTTCTTT	CASSLGPTEAFF
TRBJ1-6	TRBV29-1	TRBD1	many	TGCAGCGTAATGGACAGGGGGAATTCACCCCTCCACTTT	CSVMDRGNSPLHF
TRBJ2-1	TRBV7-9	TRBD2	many	TGTGCCAGCAGCCCGCTGGGCGGGGGGGACAATGAGCAGTTCTTC	CASSPLGGGDNEQFF
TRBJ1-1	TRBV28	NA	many	TGTGCCAGCACCATTACAGGAGCTGAAGCTTTCTTT	CASTITGAEAFF
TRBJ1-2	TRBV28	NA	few	TGTGCCAGCAGTTTACTGGGCAGGGCCAATGGCTACACCTTC	CASSLLGRANGYTF
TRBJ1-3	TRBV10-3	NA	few	TGTGCCATCAGGACAGTTAGAAACACCATATATTTT	CAIRTVRNTIYF